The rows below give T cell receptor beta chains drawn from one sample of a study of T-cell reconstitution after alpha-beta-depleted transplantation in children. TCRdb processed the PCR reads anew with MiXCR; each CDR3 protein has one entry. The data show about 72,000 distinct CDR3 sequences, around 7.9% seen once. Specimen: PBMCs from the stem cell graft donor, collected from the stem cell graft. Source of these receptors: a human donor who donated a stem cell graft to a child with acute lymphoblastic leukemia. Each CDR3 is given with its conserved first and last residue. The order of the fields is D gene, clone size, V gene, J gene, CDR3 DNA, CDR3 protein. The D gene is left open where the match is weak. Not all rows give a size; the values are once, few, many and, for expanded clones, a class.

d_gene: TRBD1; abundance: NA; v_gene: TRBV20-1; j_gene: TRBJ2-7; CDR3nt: TGCAGTGCTACCGCGCTACAGGGGCGTTCCTACGAGCAGTACTTC; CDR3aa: CSATALQGRSYEQYF
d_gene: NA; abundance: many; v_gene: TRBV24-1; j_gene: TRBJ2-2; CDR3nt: TGTGCCACCAGTGACCCTGCGGCAGGCCCCGGGGAGCTGTTTTTT; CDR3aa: CATSDPAAGPGELFF
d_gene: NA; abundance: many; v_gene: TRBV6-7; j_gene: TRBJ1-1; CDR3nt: TGTGCCAGCAGGGACCCGGGAGAGACGACTCCCGCTGAAGCTTTCTTT; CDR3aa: CASRDPGETTPAEAFF
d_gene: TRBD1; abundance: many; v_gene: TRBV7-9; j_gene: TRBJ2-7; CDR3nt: TGTGCCAGCAGCTTAGAACAGGGGATTCGCCCCTACGAGCAGTACTTC; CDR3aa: CASSLEQGIRPYEQYF
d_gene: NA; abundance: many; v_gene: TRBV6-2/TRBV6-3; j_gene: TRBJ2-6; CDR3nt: TGTGCCAGCAGTTACGGGGGTGGGGCCAACGTCCTGACTTTC; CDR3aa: CASSYGGGANVLTF
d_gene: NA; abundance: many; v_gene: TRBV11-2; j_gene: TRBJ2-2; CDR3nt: TGTGCCAGCAGCTTTTCTGACAGGCTGTTTTTT; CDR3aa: CASSFSDRLFF
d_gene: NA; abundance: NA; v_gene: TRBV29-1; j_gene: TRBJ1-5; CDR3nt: TGCAGCGTTGCTCCGGGGAACAATCAGCCCCAGCATTTT; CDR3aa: CSVAPGNNQPQHF
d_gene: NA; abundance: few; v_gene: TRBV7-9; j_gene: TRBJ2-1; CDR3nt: TGTGCCAGCAGCTCCAGAGTATCGGGGTCCTACAATGAGCAGTTCTTC; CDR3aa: CASSSRVSGSYNEQFF
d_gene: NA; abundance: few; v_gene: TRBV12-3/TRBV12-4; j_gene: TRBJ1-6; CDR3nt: TGTGCCAGCAGTTTCGGGACAAGCTCACCCCTCCACTTT; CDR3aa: CASSFGTSSPLHF
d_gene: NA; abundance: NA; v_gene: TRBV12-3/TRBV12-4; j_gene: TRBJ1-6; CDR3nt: TGTGCTAGCAGTTCCGGGAGCTTACTGCGCTCCTATAATTCACCCCTCCACTTT; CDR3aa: CASSSGSLLRSYNSPLHF
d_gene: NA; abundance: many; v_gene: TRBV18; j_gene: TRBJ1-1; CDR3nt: TGTGCCAGCTCACCGAAGGGCAGGCGAGCTTTCTTT; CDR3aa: CASSPKGRRAFF
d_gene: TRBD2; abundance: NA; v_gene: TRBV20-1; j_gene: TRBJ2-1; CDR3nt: TGCAGTGCTCGACTAGCGGGAGACAGGGGTGAGCAGTTCTTC; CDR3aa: CSARLAGDRGEQFF
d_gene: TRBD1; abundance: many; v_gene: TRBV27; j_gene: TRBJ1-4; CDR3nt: TGTGCCAGCAGTTTAACAGGGGGAGGAAAACTGTTTTTT; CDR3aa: CASSLTGGGKLFF
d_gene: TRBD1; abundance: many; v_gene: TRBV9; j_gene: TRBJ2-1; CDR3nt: TGTGCCAGCAGCGTGTCAGGGGGTATCAACAATGAGCAGTTCTTC; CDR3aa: CASSVSGGINNEQFF
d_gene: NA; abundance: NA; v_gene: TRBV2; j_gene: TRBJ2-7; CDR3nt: TGTGCCAGCAGTTTGGGTAGCGAAGTCGAGCAGTACTTC; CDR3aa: CASSLGSEVEQYF
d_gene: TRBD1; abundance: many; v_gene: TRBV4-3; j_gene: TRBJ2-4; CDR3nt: TGCGCCAGCAGCCAAGGACAGGGTACGAACATTCAGTACTTC; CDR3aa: CASSQGQGTNIQYF
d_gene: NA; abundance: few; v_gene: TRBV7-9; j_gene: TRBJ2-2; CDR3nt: TGTGCCAGCAGCTGGACGGGACTCCTAGTGGAGCTGTTTTTT; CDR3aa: CASSWTGLLVELFF
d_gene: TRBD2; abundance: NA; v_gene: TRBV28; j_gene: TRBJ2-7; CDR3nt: TGTGCCAGCACTTCTTCGGAGCTAGCGGGAGAGAGGGGGCAGTACTTC; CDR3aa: CASTSSELAGERGQYF
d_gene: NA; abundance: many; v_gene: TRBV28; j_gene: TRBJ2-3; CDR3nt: TGTGCCAGCAGTCTTAAGTGGGGCACAGATACGCAGTATTTT; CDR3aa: CASSLKWGTDTQYF
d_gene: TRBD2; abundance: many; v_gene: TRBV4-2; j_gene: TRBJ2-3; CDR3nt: TGTGCCAGCAGCCAAGACGGGGGGGCGACAGATACGCAGTATTTT; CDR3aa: CASSQDGGATDTQYF
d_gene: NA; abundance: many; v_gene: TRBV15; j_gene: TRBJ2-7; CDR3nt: TGTGCCACCAGCAGAGATAAGGGGAGGTCTGGCGAGCAGTACTTC; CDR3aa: CATSRDKGRSGEQYF
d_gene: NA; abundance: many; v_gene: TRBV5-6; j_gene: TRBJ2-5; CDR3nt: TGTGCCAGCTGCCCCCAGGGACGGGAGACCCAGTACTTC; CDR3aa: CASCPQGRETQYF
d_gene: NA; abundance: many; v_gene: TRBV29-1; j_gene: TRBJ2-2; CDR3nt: TGCAGCGGTAGGACCTCGGGGTTTGCGAACACCGGGGAGCTGTTTTTT; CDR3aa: CSGRTSGFANTGELFF
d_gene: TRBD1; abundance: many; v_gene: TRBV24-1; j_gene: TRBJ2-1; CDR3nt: TGTGCCACCAGTAGATCGGGACAGGGCAGTGATGAGCAGTTCTTC; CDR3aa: CATSRSGQGSDEQFF
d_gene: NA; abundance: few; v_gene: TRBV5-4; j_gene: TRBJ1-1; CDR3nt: TGTGCCAGCAGCCGCGGGCAGGCCTTGAACACTGAAGCTTTCTTT; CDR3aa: CASSRGQALNTEAFF
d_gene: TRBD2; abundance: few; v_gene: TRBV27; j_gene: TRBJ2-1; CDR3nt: TGTGCCAGCAGTGAGGGGACTAGCGGGGGCAATGAGCAGTTCTTC; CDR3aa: CASSEGTSGGNEQFF
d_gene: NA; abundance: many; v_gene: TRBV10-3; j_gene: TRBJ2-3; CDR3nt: TGTGCCATCAGTGAGTTGGGGGAATCAGATACGCAGTATTTT; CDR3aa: CAISELGESDTQYF
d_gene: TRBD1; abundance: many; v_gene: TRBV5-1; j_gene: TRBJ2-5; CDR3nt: TGCGCCAGCAGCGGCGGGACAGGGAAAGGGGAGACCCAGTACTTC; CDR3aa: CASSGGTGKGETQYF
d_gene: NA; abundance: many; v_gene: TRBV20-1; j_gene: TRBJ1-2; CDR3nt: TGCAGTGCTATGACGCCGACTAACTATGGCTACACCTTC; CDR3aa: CSAMTPTNYGYTF
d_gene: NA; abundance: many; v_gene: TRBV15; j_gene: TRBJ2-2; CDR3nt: TGTGCCACCAGCAGAGGGGCGAACACCGGGGAGCTGTTTTTT; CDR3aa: CATSRGANTGELFF
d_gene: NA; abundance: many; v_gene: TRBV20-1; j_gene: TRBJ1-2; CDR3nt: TGCAGTGCTACAGAAAACCCGGGGGTATTTTTC; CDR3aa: CSATENPGVFF
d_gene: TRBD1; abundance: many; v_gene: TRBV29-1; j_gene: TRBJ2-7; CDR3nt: TGCAGCGTTGGCCGCCGGGACAGGGTTGGCGAGCAGTACTTC; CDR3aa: CSVGRRDRVGEQYF
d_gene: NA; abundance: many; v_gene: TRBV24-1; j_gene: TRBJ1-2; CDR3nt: TGTGCCACCAGTGATTTCGTCGGTAACGGCTACACCTTC; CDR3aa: CATSDFVGNGYTF
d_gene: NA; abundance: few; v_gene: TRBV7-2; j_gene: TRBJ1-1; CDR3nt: TGTGCCAGCAGCTTAGGGTGGGGGGGGTACACTGAAGCTTTCTTT; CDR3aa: CASSLGWGGYTEAFF
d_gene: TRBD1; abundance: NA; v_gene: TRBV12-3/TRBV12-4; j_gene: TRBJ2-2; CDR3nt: TGTACCAGCACTATCTCCCCCGGCGGACAGGGCCCTTTCACCGGGGAGCTGTTTTTT; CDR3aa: CTSTISPGGQGPFTGELFF
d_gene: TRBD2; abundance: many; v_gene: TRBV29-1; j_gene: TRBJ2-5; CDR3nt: TGCAGCGTTATCGGCGGGGGGCCCTCCCGAGAGACCCAGTACTTC; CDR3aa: CSVIGGGPSRETQYF
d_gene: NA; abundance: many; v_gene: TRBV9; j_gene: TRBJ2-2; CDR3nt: TGTGCCAGCAGCGTAGGATCCGGGGAGCTGTTTTTT; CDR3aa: CASSVGSGELFF
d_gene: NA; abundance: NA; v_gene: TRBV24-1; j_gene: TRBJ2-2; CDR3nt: TGTGCCACCAGTGACAGGTGGAACACCGGGGAGCTGTTTTTT; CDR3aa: CATSDRWNTGELFF
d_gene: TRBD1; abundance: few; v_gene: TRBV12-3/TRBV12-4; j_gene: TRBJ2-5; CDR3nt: TGTGCCAGCAGTTTTGACAGGGATGGAAAGACCCAGTACTTC; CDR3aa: CASSFDRDGKTQYF
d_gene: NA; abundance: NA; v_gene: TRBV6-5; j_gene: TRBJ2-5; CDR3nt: TGTGCCAGCAGTTACGGCGGCAGGGAAAAAGAGACCCAGTACTTC; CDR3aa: CASSYGGREKETQYF
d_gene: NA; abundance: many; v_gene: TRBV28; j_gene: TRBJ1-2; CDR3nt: TGTGCCAGCAGCCCGGGACGGCTCTATGGCTACACCTTC; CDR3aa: CASSPGRLYGYTF
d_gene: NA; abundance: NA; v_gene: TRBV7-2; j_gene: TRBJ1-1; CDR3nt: TGTGCCAGCAGCTTAAGCTTGGCAGGGTTCACTGAAGCTTTCTTT; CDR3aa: CASSLSLAGFTEAFF